The 29 T cell receptor beta chains in this list originate from one sample, sequenced in a study of T cells in Graves' hyperthyroidism and ophthalmopathy. From RNA transcripts, TCR beta CDR3 regions were amplified. Researchers ran a first-round RT-PCR on the TCR CDR3 using the HTBI primer set. TCRdb itself ran the multiplex PCR reads through MiXCR, one entry per CDR3 protein. The sample lists approximately 600,000 distinct CDR3 sequences; about 14% were seen once. Sequenced input: blood. The receptors shown here come from a woman between 25 and 40 years old with Graves' hyperthyroidism that later progressed to Graves' ophthalmopathy.

This clonotype was seen at least ten times. The chain carries TRBV12-3 or TRBV12-4 and TRBJ2-3, with D tentatively TRBD2 (5 bases). With 5 bases removed from V and 1 base from J, the gap between germline ends came to 16 bases. This CDR3 spans 16 amino acids. The CDR3 is CASSPHPGRGTDTQYF. The CDR3 region has the DNA TGTGCCAGCAGTCCCCACCCCGGGCGGGGCACAGATACGCAGTATTTT.

The sample holds one count of this clonotype. Given a much more abundant clone one base away, this may be a read error. The J gene is TRBJ1-6, the V gene TRBV19, with D possibly TRBD1 on 5 matching bases. This CDR3 is built from 16 residues. CDR1 is LNHDA, CDR2 SQIVND, per germline (reference sequence). CDR3 in DNA: TGTGCCAGTAGTGAGACAGTCTCTCTCGGAAATTCACCCCCCCACTTT. Protein: CASSETVSLGNSPPHF.

J is TRBJ2-1 and V is TRBV25-1; D remains unclear. Germline values: CDR1 MGHDK, CDR2 SYGVNS. This CDR3 is 13 amino acids long. Between the trimmed V and J ends, which lost 2 bases and 8 bases, there was a span of 10 bases. The CDR3 DNA reads as TGTGCCAGCAGTGAACCATTTTTGGATGAGCAGTTCTTC. It encodes CASSEPFLDEQFF.

This clonotype was counted at least ten times. The J gene is TRBJ2-5, the V gene TRBV29-1, with D possibly matching TRBD1 (6 bases). CDR3 length: 14 amino acids. The ends were cut back, 0 bases at V and 4 bases at J, with 12 bases in the middle. The germline V gene has CDR1 SQVTM and CDR2 ANQGSEA. The CDR3 region has the DNA TGCAGCGTTGAAGAGGAAGGGGGAGCAGAGACCCAGTACTTC. This codes for CSVEEEGGAETQYF.

This clonotype was seen at least ten times. The chain carries TRBV19 and TRBJ2-1; either TRBD1 or TRBD2 may supply D (8 bases each). Trimming stripped 3 bases from V and 6 bases from J, with 15 bases between. This CDR3 contains 15 residues. The germline CDR1 and CDR2 sequences are LNHDA and SQIVND (reference sequence). The CDR3 protein is CASSMGQAGGNEQFF. In DNA, the CDR3 is TGTGCCAGTAGTATGGGACAGGCGGGGGGCAATGAGCAGTTCTTC.

This clonotype was detected a few times. The rearrangement links TRBV6-2 or TRBV6-3 to TRBJ2-5, with 11 bases lining up with TRBD2. Trimming cost V 6 bases and J 2 bases; bases outside gene matches: 8. CDR3 length: 16 residues. The germline V gene encodes CDR1 MNHEY and CDR2 SVGEGT. In nucleotides, the CDR3 is TGTGCCAGCAGCCTGACTAGCGGGGAAATTCAAGAGACCCAGTACTTC. Its protein product is CASSLTSGEIQETQYF.

This clonotype has a handful of counts. The V call is TRBV20-1, the J call TRBJ2-3; D is ambiguous. In germline, CDR1 is DFQATT, CDR2 SNEGSKA (reference sequence). CDR3 length: 13 amino acids. The germline V and J ends were trimmed by 0 bases and 2 bases, with 6 bases remaining between them. The chain's CDR3 is CSARDYPTDTQYF. The CDR3 region has the DNA TGCAGTGCTAGAGACTACCCCACAGATACGCAGTATTTT.

The chain recombines TRBV4-2 with TRBJ1-3; D not certain. V lost 1 base to trimming and J lost 0 bases, with 10 bases between them. This CDR3 region has 16 residues. CDR1 and CDR2 (germline): LGHNA, YNFKEQ. CDR3 coding DNA: TGTGCCAGCAGCCAAGCGCCAACGAGCTCTGGAAACACCATATATTTT. This gives the protein CASSQAPTSSGNTIYF.

At least ten counts were recorded for this clonotype. The chain joins TRBV10-3 to TRBJ2-3; 12 bases align to TRBD2. Germline trimming cut 6 bases from V and 2 bases from J; bases unmatched to any gene: 3. Germline V gives CDR1 ENHRY, CDR2 SYGVKD. This CDR3 is 15 amino acids long. The CDR3 reads CAIRASGRATDTQYF. CDR3 nucleotides: TGTGCCATCAGGGCTAGCGGGAGGGCCACAGATACGCAGTATTTT.

This clonotype was seen at least ten times. J is TRBJ1-6 and V is TRBV5-1; a possible D gene is TRBD1 (5 bases). Germline V gene data show CDR1 as SGHRS and CDR2 as YFSETQ. This CDR3 region has 15 residues. The V end lost 4 bases, the J end lost 2 bases, and 10 bases lay between the germline ends. CDR3 protein: CASSIRDPYNSPLHF. CDR3 DNA sequence: TGCGCCAGCAGCATACGGGACCCCTATAATTCACCCCTCCACTTT.

This clonotype was seen a handful of times. This chain links TRBV4-3 with TRBJ1-2; TRBD1 aligns across 7 bases. This CDR3 has 16 residues. V was pared by 0 bases and J by 8 bases, with 12 bases of the junction left unmatched. CDR1 and CDR2 (germline): LGHNA, YSLEER. In DNA, the CDR3 is TGCGCCAGCAGCCAAGATCGTGACAGGGCCCCGCGGGGCTACACCTTC. This sequence encodes CASSQDRDRAPRGYTF.

This clonotype was picked up many times. CDR3 in DNA: TGTGCCAGCAGCCCCCCGATCGGGGAGCTGTTTTTT. As protein: CASSPPIGELFF. The rearrangement uses TRBV6-2 or TRBV6-3 and TRBJ2-2; D uncertain. The CDR3 spans 12 residues. V lost 6 bases, J lost 7 bases, and 9 bases lay in between. Germline V CDR1 and CDR2: MNHEY, SVGEGT.

This clonotype was counted many times. V gene TRBV12-3 or TRBV12-4 combines with J gene TRBJ1-2; TRBD1 might be the D (6 bases). The CDR3 has 13 amino acids. V was trimmed by 2 bases and J by 5 bases, leaving 9 bases between them. As DNA, the CDR3 is TGTGCCAGCAGTTTAACTGGACAGTATGGCTACACCTTC. It is translated as CASSLTGQYGYTF.

This CDR3 is CASSRRPAASTDTQYF. CDR3 nucleotide sequence: TGTGCCAGCAGCCGAAGACCAGCGGCTAGCACAGATACGCAGTATTTT. The V call is TRBV3-1, the J call TRBJ2-3, with a weak D call TRBD2 (5 bases). The CDR3 has 16 residues. Germline V lookup: CDR1 LGHDT, CDR2 YNNKEL (reference sequence). Trimming removed 4 bases at V and 0 bases at J, with 14 bases between.

As concerns this clonotype: Possible read error: a much larger clone is one base away. The chain couples TRBV6-2 or TRBV6-3 to TRBJ1-5; D gene uncertain. This CDR3 comprises 14 residues. V shed 4 bases and J shed 3 bases, with 10 bases lying between them. CDR1 and CDR2 (germline): MNHEY, SVGEGT. The CDR3 loop is CASSSGSFNQPQHF. CDR3 in DNA: TGTGCCAGCAGTTCGGGCAGCTTCAATCAGCCCCAGCATTTT.

This clonotype was counted many times. The CDR3 reads CAISDDRGNSPLHF. CDR3 in DNA: TGTGCCATCAGTGACGACAGGGGGAATTCACCCCTCCACTTT. This chain uses TRBV10-3 with TRBJ1-6, with 9 bases matching TRBD1. Germline-derived CDR1 and CDR2 are ENHRY and SYGVKD. The J segment lost 7 bases and the V segment lost 3 bases, leaving 1 base of the junction unmatched. This CDR3 has 14 residues.

This clonotype has ten or more counts. The gene calls are TRBV7-3 and TRBJ2-3, with 7 bases identical to TRBD2. Germline lookup yields CDR1 SGHTA and CDR2 FQGTGA. V trimming: 3 bases; J trimming: 3 bases; junction bases outside the gene matches: 3. The CDR3 covers 14 residues. CDR3 amino acids: CASSFAGVTDTQYF. CDR3 nucleotide sequence: TGTGCCAGCAGCTTCGCGGGAGTTACAGATACGCAGTATTTT.

In its sample, this clonotype was seen a few times. The V gene is TRBV4-3, the J gene TRBJ2-7, with a weak D call TRBD2 (6 bases). The CDR3 totals 15 residues. V was cut by 5 bases and J by 5 bases, with 19 bases left in between. Germline CDR1 and CDR2: LGHNA and YSLEER. CDR3 sequence (DNA): TGCGCCAGCAGCGGAGGGATAAGAGGATCGCACGAGCAGTACTTC. Its translation: CASSGGIRGSHEQYF.

The chain combines TRBV20-1 with TRBJ2-5; 8 nucleotides match TRBD1. Per germline, CDR1 DFQATT and CDR2 SNEGSKA (reference sequence). The V segment lost 6 bases and the J segment 5 bases; nucleotides outside the gene matches: 11. The CDR3 covers 14 residues. CDR3 sequence reads: CSAPGQGARETQYF. The CDR3 DNA sequence: TGCAGTGCCCCCGGGCAGGGGGCACGGGAGACCCAGTACTTC.

This clonotype was counted many times. This chain connects TRBV12-3 or TRBV12-4 to TRBJ1-5; the match to TRBD1 covers 8 bases. With 3 bases clipped from V and 6 bases from J, the junction kept 4 bases outside the gene matches. CDR3 length: 14 amino acids. CDR3 sequence reads: CASSLGQAVQPQHF. The CDR3 DNA sequence: TGTGCCAGCAGTTTGGGACAGGCCGTTCAGCCCCAGCATTTT.

Turning to this clonotype: Germline is not matched at one junction end, which may reflect a read error. The chain carries TRBV20-1 and TRBJ1-2; 7 positions match TRBD1. The CDR3 is made up of 14 amino acids. Germline assignment: CDR1 DFQATT and CDR2 SNEGSKA (reference sequence). CDR3 region: CSARYATGSEGYNF. CDR3 bases: TGCAGTGCTAGATACGCGACAGGGTCGGAAGGCTACAACTTC.

On this clonotype itself: This may come from a read error, since a much larger clone is one base off. V gene TRBV6-2 or TRBV6-3 combines with J gene TRBJ2-7; tentatively, D is TRBD2 (5 bases). Trimming took 2 bases from V and 2 from J, leaving 13 bases between them. Germline assignment: CDR1 MNHEY and CDR2 SVGEGT. This CDR3 region has 15 residues. CDR3 protein: CASSYIGSQAYEQYF. The CDR3 DNA reads TGTGCCAGCAGTTACATTGGGAGCCAGGCCTACGAGCAGTACTTC.

This clonotype was seen at least ten times. The J gene is TRBJ1-4, the V gene TRBV2, with TRBD1 identical over 7 bases. Per germline, CDR1 SNHLY and CDR2 FYNNEI. V trimming: 8 bases; J trimming: 5 bases; junction bases outside the gene matches: 8. This CDR3 has 14 residues. CDR3 nucleotides: TGTGCCAGCGTTTTACAGGGGTTGAATGAAAAACTGTTTTTT. Residues: CASVLQGLNEKLFF.

This clonotype was picked up a small number of times. It may be a read error: a sequence one base away is much more abundant. The rearrangement links TRBV27 to TRBJ1-5; 11 nucleotides line up with TRBD1. Germline assignment: CDR1 MNHEY and CDR2 SMNVEV (reference sequence). The CDR3 consists of 16 residues. This CDR3 is CAGSPGTGGSSQPQHF. The DNA of the CDR3 is TGTGCCGGCAGTCCCGGGACAGGGGGAAGTAGTCAGCCCCAGCATTTT.

The chain links TRBV30 to TRBJ1-2; D remains ambiguous. The CDR3 contains 14 residues. Germline loops: CDR1 GTSNPN, CDR2 SVGIG (reference sequence). V lost 7 bases to trimming and J lost 4 bases, with 19 bases between them. CDR3: CASEILLGFYGYTF. CDR3 nucleotide sequence: TGTGCCTCGGAGATCCTGCTCGGGTTCTATGGCTACACCTTC.

The chain couples TRBV20-1 to TRBJ2-7; D tentatively reads TRBD1 or TRBD2 (5 bases each). The CDR3 runs to 16 residues. The V gene lost 0 bases and the J gene lost 6 bases, with 21 bases spanning the gap. CDR1 DFQATT and CDR2 SNEGSKA come from the germline V gene (reference sequence). For the CDR3, the DNA is TGCAGTGCTAGAGACCCCCCCGGGACGGGGTCCAGCGAGCAGTACTTC. Translating it yields CSARDPPGTGSSEQYF.

In its sample, this clonotype was seen many times. J is TRBJ2-3 and V is TRBV12-3 or TRBV12-4; tentative D call: TRBD2 (5 bases). V lost 7 bases and J 2 bases, leaving 13 bases between the germline ends. The CDR3 covers 14 residues. CDR3 sequence reads: CASTPRTHTDTQYF. The CDR3 DNA reads as TGTGCCAGCACCCCTAGGACTCACACAGATACGCAGTATTTT.

This clonotype was counted a few times. The CDR3 DNA sequence: TGTGCCAGCAGCGTCCCCGCTAGCGGGAGTTTGGTTGAGCAGTTCTTC. Translation gives CASSVPASGSLVEQFF. This chain uses TRBV7-9 with TRBJ2-1, with 10 bases fitting TRBD2. This CDR3 comprises 16 residues. Germline V gene data show CDR1 as SEHNR and CDR2 as FQNEAQ (reference sequence). J gave up 9 bases and V 5 bases, and 13 bases lay outside the gene matches.

This clonotype turned up a few times. The genes are TRBV28 and TRBJ1-2; D remains unclear. Germline V CDR1 and CDR2: MDHEN, SYDVKM. This CDR3 is built from 12 residues. The ends were cut back, 10 bases at V and 2 bases at J, with 11 bases in the middle. The CDR3 nucleotides read TGTGCCACAGCCCACAGAAACTATGGCTACACCTTC. Amino acids: CATAHRNYGYTF.